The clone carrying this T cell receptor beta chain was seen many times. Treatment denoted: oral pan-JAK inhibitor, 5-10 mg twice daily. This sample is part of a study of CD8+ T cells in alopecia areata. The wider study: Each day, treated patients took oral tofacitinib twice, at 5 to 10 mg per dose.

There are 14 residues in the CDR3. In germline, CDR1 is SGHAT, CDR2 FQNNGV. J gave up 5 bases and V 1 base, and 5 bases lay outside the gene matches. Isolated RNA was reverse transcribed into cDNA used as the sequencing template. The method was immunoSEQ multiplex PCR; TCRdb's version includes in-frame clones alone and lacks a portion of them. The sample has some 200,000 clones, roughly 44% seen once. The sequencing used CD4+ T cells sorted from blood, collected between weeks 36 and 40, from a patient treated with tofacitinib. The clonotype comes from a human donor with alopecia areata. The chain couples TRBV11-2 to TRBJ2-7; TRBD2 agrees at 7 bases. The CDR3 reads CASSLGAGVDEQYF. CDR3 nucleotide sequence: TGTGCCAGCAGCTTAGGCGCGGGAGTTGACGAGCAGTACTTC.